This entry lists 9 T cell receptor beta chains sequenced from one sample in a study of Graves' ophthalmopathy and Graves' hyperthyroidism. The authors amplified TCR beta CDR3 regions, and they did so from RNA transcripts for repertoire sequencing. HTBI-primed RT-PCR formed the first round, and a multiplex PCR formed the second. One entry per CDR3 protein results from TCRdb running MiXCR on the multiplex PCR reads. Found here are some 350,000 distinct CDR3 sequences, 15% to 20% of them singletons; the top ten hold around 2.4%. The sample taken for sequencing was peripheral blood. These receptors originate from an adult woman with stable Graves' hyperthyroidism.

This clonotype showed up many times. The chain joins TRBV30 to TRBJ2-7, with TRBD1 identical over 8 bases. CDR3 size: 13 residues. Germline CDR1 GTSNPN, CDR2 SVGIG (reference sequence). The V and J ends lost 0 bases and 3 bases, in that order; junction bases with no gene match: 1. CDR3: CAWSVTGGYEQYF. The DNA for the CDR3 is TGTGCCTGGAGTGTAACAGGGGGCTACGAGCAGTACTTC.

Many counts were recorded for this clonotype. The chain recombines TRBV30 with TRBJ2-7, with 7 nucleotides matching TRBD2. Looked up from germline, CDR1 is GTSNPN and CDR2 is SVGIG (reference sequence). This CDR3 has 19 amino acids. The V segment lost 0 bases and the J segment 4 bases; nucleotides outside the gene matches: 21. CDR3 sequence: CAWSVGGWALAPEDYEQYF. The DNA for the CDR3 is TGTGCCTGGAGTGTGGGAGGGTGGGCCTTGGCACCAGAAGATTACGAGCAGTACTTC.

At least ten counts were recorded for this clonotype. The chain combines TRBV24-1 with TRBJ2-7; D unresolved. This CDR3 has 17 residues. Per the germline V gene, CDR1 is KGHDR and CDR2 is SFDVKD. Between the trimmed V and J ends, which lost 2 bases and 5 bases, there was a span of 21 bases. This CDR3 is CATSDSKGYGSWHEQYF. CDR3 DNA sequence: TGTGCCACCAGTGATTCAAAAGGTTACGGCTCGTGGCACGAGCAGTACTTC.

This clonotype has a count of ten or more. The chain couples TRBV28 to TRBJ2-7; 11 positions match TRBD2. Germline lookup yields CDR1 MDHEN and CDR2 SYDVKM. This CDR3 has 16 residues. The ends lost 2 bases at V and 4 bases at J; junction bases unmatched: 7. This chain's CDR3 is CASSLLKLAGEYEQYF. DNA of the CDR3: TGTGCCAGCAGTTTACTCAAACTAGCGGGAGAATACGAGCAGTACTTC.

This clonotype turned up a few times. The V gene is TRBV4-3, the J gene TRBJ1-1, with D possibly matching TRBD1 (6 bases). The CDR3 has 16 amino acids. Per the germline V gene, CDR1 is LGHNA and CDR2 is YSLEER. The V gene lost 0 bases and the J gene lost 8 bases, with 19 bases spanning the gap. CDR3 amino acids: CASSQDRQARLTEAFF. For the CDR3, the DNA is TGCGCCAGCAGCCAAGATAGACAGGCCCGATTAACGGAAGCTTTCTTT.

The sample holds many counts of this clonotype. As DNA, the CDR3 is TGCGCCAGCAGCTTGGAACCCCGGGACATTCGGCCGTGGTGGAATCAGCCCCAGCATTTT. It translates to CASSLEPRDIRPWWNQPQHF. This sequence joins TRBV5-1 and TRBJ1-5; D might be TRBD1 (6 bases). This CDR3 region has 20 residues. The V gene's germline CDR1 is SGHRS and CDR2 YFSETQ. V dropped 0 bases and J dropped 4 bases, with 26 bases sitting between them.

This clonotype was seen many times. This chain links TRBV12-3 or TRBV12-4 with TRBJ2-7; 9 bases align to TRBD1. The CDR3 is 16 residues long. With V trimmed by 5 bases and J by 2 bases, 10 bases remained unmatched. The CDR3 sequence: CASSPSPGTGTYEQYF. Written as DNA, the CDR3 is TGTGCCAGCAGTCCCTCCCCCGGGACAGGGACCTACGAGCAGTACTTC.

This clonotype was seen many times. This chain joins TRBV19 and TRBJ1-1, with D possibly matching TRBD1 (5 bases). Looked up from germline, CDR1 is LNHDA and CDR2 is SQIVND (reference sequence). The germline V and J ends were trimmed by 4 bases and 0 bases, with 12 bases remaining between them. The CDR3 is 15 amino acids. The chain's CDR3 is CASSTGSRMNTEAFF. Here the CDR3 DNA reads TGTGCCAGTAGTACAGGGAGTAGGATGAACACTGAAGCTTTCTTT.

The sample holds many counts of this clonotype. The V call is TRBV6-2 or TRBV6-3, the J call TRBJ2-3; D call uncertain. The germline gives CDR1 MNHEY, CDR2 SVGEGT. V lost 8 bases and J 3 bases, leaving 15 bases between the germline ends. The CDR3 has 14 amino acids. CDR3 nucleotides: TGTGCCAGCTCTCGAGGTCCGCTAACAGATACGCAGTATTTT. This translates into CASSRGPLTDTQYF.